This T cell receptor (beta chain) was found in a study of blood T cell repertoires in COVID-19. Background on the study: Specimens from acute and convalescent COVID-19 originated in the United States, Italy and Spain.

Assay used: immunoSEQ multiplex PCR; TCRdb lists only in-frame clones, some missing. The top ten clones hold just under 30% of a sample with 95,000 to 150,000 clones, 87% of them seen once. The V gene lost 0 bases and the J gene lost 5 bases, with 9 bases spanning the gap. The CDR3 runs 14 residues. Germline CDR1 and CDR2: SGDLS and YYNGEE. The chain recombines TRBV9 with TRBJ2-1; D might be TRBD1 (5 bases). The specimen was peripheral blood. The TCR was taken from a woman between 70 and 85 years old with acute or convalescent COVID-19. As DNA, the CDR3 is TGTGCCAGCAGCGTAGGGGGCCTTAACAATGAGCAGTTCTTC. This translates into CASSVGGLNNEQFF.